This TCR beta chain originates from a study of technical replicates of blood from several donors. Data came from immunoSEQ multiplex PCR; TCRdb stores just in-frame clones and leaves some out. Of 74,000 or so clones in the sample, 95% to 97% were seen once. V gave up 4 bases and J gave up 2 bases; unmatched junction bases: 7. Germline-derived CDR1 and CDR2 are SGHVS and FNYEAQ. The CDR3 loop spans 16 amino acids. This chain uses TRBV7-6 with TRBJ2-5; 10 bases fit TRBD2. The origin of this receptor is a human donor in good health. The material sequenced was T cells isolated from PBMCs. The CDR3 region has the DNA TGTGCCAGCAGCTCGCGAGGACTAGCGGCGCAAGAGACCCAGTACTTC. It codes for CASSSRGLAAQETQYF.